This T cell receptor (beta chain) was found in a study of identical twins (TCRdb year 2016). The study in broad terms: To test whether fetal clonotypes persist, this study deep-sequenced TCR alpha and beta repertoires from monozygotic twins, from unrelated adults of various ages, and from cord blood. To rule out contamination, replicate twin experiments were performed at different times with different library preparation protocols. Study-wide conclusions, independent of this receptor: Fewer insertions were carried by abundant cord blood beta clonotypes; a weaker similar trend was observed in young adult naive repertoires, while no such trend was observed in memory repertoires. Because the same donors could not be followed over many years, the conclusions depended on cross-sectional statistical analysis. Recombination models systematically underestimated out-of-frame TCR alpha sharing in monozygotic twins but agreed with sharing between unrelated individuals. Zero-insertion analyses could be partly confounded by invariant T cells such as MAIT and iNKT, although diverse VJ usage argued against such confounding for most clonotypes. Compared with coincidental sharing between unrelated individuals, an excess of low generation-probability sequences was observed among out-of-frame TCR alpha sequences shared between twins. Excess twin sharing in beta out-of-frame sequences was weaker because fewer shared sequences lowered the signal-to-noise ratio.

Receptors were amplified or captured by 5' RACE. The sample was run on an Illumina HiSeq 2000. A universal primer binding site was added through template switching, and the final cDNA carried a unique molecular identifier so that TCR cDNA molecules could be counted accurately. First-strand cDNA for TCR alpha and beta chains was synthesized from specific primers in the conserved constant-segment region. To control for contamination, every cDNA library was double barcoded, receiving both a SMART-Mk sample barcode and Illumina barcodes. Two successive PCR steps introduced TruSeq adapter sequences along with Illumina sample barcodes. TCR alpha and beta cDNA libraries were sequenced on the Illumina HiSeq platform with custom primers. The paper's processing steps were these. MiGEC processed the raw reads to extract unique molecular identifiers, while MiXCR was used to determine the CDR3 positions. For each individual, recombination models were inferred using an EM algorithm with the repgenHMM and IGoR tools. Shared clonotype analysis was performed with the tcR package in R, normalizing sharing by the product of cloneset sizes. To study raw recombination free of thymic and clonal selection effects, out-of-frame nonproductive sequences were analyzed. TCRdb trimmed public reads at Q25 via fastp, called clones via MiXCR and kept in-frame beta chains. Each CDR3 protein gets just one entry, which takes the most common genes and DNA from the rows behind it. These V and J calls originate from TCRdb's pipeline instead of the authors' own analysis. The sample yields 350,000 to 450,000 distinct CDR3 sequences; roughly 20% were counted once. The top ten hold 9% to 15% of the sample.

This clonotype occurred many times. The antigen it binds to is not known. Base qualities are not recorded, but no much larger clone differs from it by a single base. All donors were healthy Caucasians. The researchers also sequenced three unrelated adults who were not twins: a male aged 18 to 30, a male aged 50 to 60, and a female aged 50 to 60. Miltenyi CD45RO+ enrichment and human naive T-cell isolation kits were used to isolate memory (CD45RO+) and naive T cells from PBMC. This clonotype was sampled from a man over 45 in good health. What was sequenced was naive T cells sorted from blood. In light of the paper, this sample's cell subset or site label describes: cells isolated with a human naive T-cell isolation kit.

Here the CDR3 is given as CASSLHSSGGRKTQYF. In nucleotide form, the sequence is TGTGCCAGCAGCTTACATAGTAGCGGGGGGCGGAAGACCCAGTACTTC. Rearrangement joined TRBV7-2 to TRBJ2-5, with TRBD2 matching 10 junction bases. The germline V end is reduced by 2 bases and the J end by 6 bases; junction bases left unmatched: 9. The CDR1 and CDR2 encoded by the germline V gene are SGHTA and FQGNSA. The CDR3 goes from the cysteine to the phenylalanine over 16 residues. Only the CDR3 DNA stays, 48 bases, in frame from base 1.